This TCR beta chain was captured by sequencing in a study of blood T cell repertoires in COVID-19. At the level of the study: The study drew acute and convalescent COVID-19 samples from the United States, Italy and Spain. In each case, the material was cDNA or gDNA derived from T cells, B-cell-depleted T cells, or PBMCs.

The CDR3 length is 15 residues. Unmatched junction bases numbered 11, after V lost 5 bases and J lost 6 bases. Germline CDR1 and CDR2: SNHLY and FYNNEI. In the source study's methods: Amplification of reference gene primers provided the estimated nucleated cell counts. Data came from immunoSEQ multiplex PCR; TCRdb stores just in-frame clones and leaves some out. From that table come the V and J calls and clone size; the DNA was used to work out D and trimming. The sample consists of roughly 62,000 clones, just under 85% of them appearing once. The receptor comes from a man between 60 and 70 years old with acute or convalescent COVID-19. The sequenced sample consisted of peripheral blood. J is TRBJ1-1 and V is TRBV2; 8 nucleotides agree with TRBD1. CDR3 protein: CASSPRQGSIAEAFF. CDR3 DNA: TGTGCCAGCAGTCCCCGACAGGGGTCGATTGCTGAAGCTTTCTTT.